One and the same sample provided the 15 T cell receptor beta chains below, sequenced in a study of blood T cells in healthy people across ages (dated by TCRdb to the mid-2010s). Library preparation used 5' RACE. The reads were generated on an Illumina HiSeq 2500. A second PCR of about 6 to 11 cycles was performed with a sample-barcoded 5' primer and a J-beta primer mix. TCRdb took the public reads, trimmed them with fastp at Q25, ran MiXCR for clone calling and kept in-frame beta chains. Identical CDR3 protein sequences are pooled into one entry, listed with their most common genes and DNA. In all, the sample holds roughly 1.7 million distinct CDR3 sequences, and 30% to 40% of those were seen once. Clones ranked in the top ten supply about 11% of the sample. The sample taken for sequencing was blood. The source is a woman aged 25 to 39 in good health.

As to this clonotype: Just one base apart from a much larger clone, this may be a read error. The chain recombines TRBV4-1 with TRBJ1-2; D ambiguous. Germline V CDR1 and CDR2: MGHRA, YSYEKL. The V end lost 0 bases, the J end lost 1 base, and 3 bases lay between the germline ends. There are 13 residues in the CDR3. CDR3 sequence: CASSQENNYGYTF. In DNA form, the CDR3 reads TGCGCCAGCAGCCAAGAGAATAACTATGGCTACACCTTC.

The rearrangement uses TRBV13 and TRBJ1-4; TRBD1 matches at 8 bases. Trimming cost V 5 bases and J 7 bases; bases outside gene matches: 6. CDR1 and CDR2 (germline): PRHDT, FYEKMQ (reference sequence). The CDR3 consists of 14 residues. CDR3: CASSPGQGFEKLFF. Written as DNA, the CDR3 is TGTGCCAGCAGCCCCGGACAGGGTTTTGAAAAACTGTTTTTT.

A single count supports this clonotype. This sequence is one base from a far larger clone and is likely a read error. V gene TRBV4-1 combines with J gene TRBJ2-7; no clear D gene. From germline, CDR1 is MGHRA and CDR2 YSYEKL. The CDR3 has 13 residues. The CDR3 region has the DNA TGCGCCACCAGCCTCGCAGCTTCCTACGAGCAGTACTTC. It is translated as CATSLAASYEQYF.

The V gene is TRBV10-3, the J gene TRBJ2-5, with 7 positions matching TRBD1. The junction had 7 bases not matched to a gene; V was cut back by 11 bases and J by 1 base. This CDR3 has 13 residues. Germline V gives CDR1 ENHRY, CDR2 SYGVKD. The CDR3 spells CALARDSQETQYF. The DNA of the CDR3 is TGTGCCTTGGCCCGGGACAGCCAAGAGACCCAGTACTTC.

The gene calls are TRBV10-3 and TRBJ2-5, with D perhaps being TRBD1 or TRBD2 (6 bases each). The DNA end is more similar to TRBJ2-7, so the J call may be wrong. This CDR3 is built from 14 residues. The germline gives CDR1 ENHRY, CDR2 SYGVKD. As DNA, the CDR3 is TGTGCCGCCCAAGGGGGTGGCGGGAATATCGAGCAGTACTTC. Encoded protein: CAAQGGGGNIEQYF.

CDR3: CASSQDPSGGYEQYF. The DNA of the CDR3 is TGTGCCAGCAGCCAAGATCCTAGCGGGGGCTACGAGCAGTACTTC. This chain joins TRBV3-1 and TRBJ2-7, with 10 bases lining up with TRBD2. The germline CDR1 and CDR2 sequences are LGHDT and YNNKEL (reference sequence). There are 15 residues in the CDR3. J was trimmed by 3 bases and V by 0 bases; bases with no gene match: 2.

This chain joins TRBV28 and TRBJ2-6, with 7 nucleotides matching TRBD1. Germline loops: CDR1 MDHEN, CDR2 SYDVKM. This CDR3 spans 17 amino acids. With 6 bases clipped from V and 2 bases from J, the junction kept 10 bases outside the gene matches. CDR3 region: CASRVPGQRPGANVLTF. For the CDR3, the DNA is TGTGCCAGCAGAGTCCCGGGACAGAGACCTGGGGCCAACGTCCTGACTTTC.

This clonotype is a singleton in its sample. A much more abundant neighbour one base away suggests this may be a read error. Because it lacks the conserved phenylalanine or tryptophan at the end, this CDR3 is likely a read error. The chain recombines TRBV29-1 with TRBJ2-3; TRBD2 matches 8 bases. Germline CDR1 and CDR2: SQVTM and ANQGSEA. With V trimmed by 6 bases and J by 5 bases, 13 bases remained unmatched. This CDR3 spans 15 amino acids. The CDR3 coding sequence is TGCAGCGTGGTTGGGGTAGCGGGAAAGTTAGATACGCAGTATTTG. Amino acid sequence: CSVVGVAGKLDTQYL.

The V gene is TRBV4-1, the J gene TRBJ2-2; TRBD2 matches 15 bases. Germline CDR1 and CDR2: MGHRA and YSYEKL. With 3 bases clipped from V and 5 bases from J, the junction kept 4 bases outside the gene matches. The CDR3 consists of 17 residues. The CDR3 sequence is CASSQLGLAGGTGELFF. DNA for the CDR3: TGCGCCAGCAGCCAGCTTGGACTAGCGGGAGGGACCGGGGAGCTGTTTTTT.

As for this clonotype: The germline gene is not matched at one end of the junction; a read error may be the cause. The V gene is TRBV11-2, the J gene TRBJ1-4; possible D gene TRBD1, 6 bases. Germline lookup yields CDR1 SGHAT and CDR2 FQNNGV. The CDR3 covers 18 residues. CDR3 region: CASSLDGDTSYNNEELFF. As DNA, the CDR3 is TGTGCCAGCAGCTTAGATGGGGACACATCTTATAATAATGAAGAACTGTTTTTT.

The gene calls are TRBV7-6 and TRBJ2-2; maybe TRBD2 (5 bases). In germline, CDR1 is SGHVS, CDR2 FNYEAQ. The V and J ends lost 3 bases and 0 bases respectively, with 11 bases between them. The CDR3 has 16 residues. The CDR3 region is CASSLGGGPNTGELFF. CDR3 DNA: TGTGCCAGCAGCTTGGGCGGCGGGCCGAACACCGGGGAGCTGTTTTTT. Variable domain in full (rest from reference TRBV7-6 and TRBJ2-2): GAGVSQSPRYKVTKRGQDVALRCDPISGHVSLYWYRQALGQGPEFLTYFNYEAQQDKSGLPNDRFSAERPEGSISTLTIQRTEQRDSAMYRCASSLGGGPNTGELFFGEGSRLTVL.

V usage is TRBV4-1 and J usage is TRBJ2-3; no reliable D call. Trimming left V 4 bases short and J 5 bases short, with 10 bases between. The CDR3 runs to 13 residues. Germline V gene data show CDR1 as MGHRA and CDR2 as YSYEKL. DNA of the CDR3: TGCGCCAGCAGCCGCCAGTTACAAGATACGCAGTATTTT. Translated, it gives CASSRQLQDTQYF.

This clonotype appeared a few times. This chain connects TRBV28 to TRBJ2-7; no firm D call. Germline V gene sequence: CDR1 MDHEN, CDR2 SYDVKM. CDR3 length: 13 residues. Trimming removed 5 bases from V and 1 base from J, with 9 bases in between. CDR3 bases: TGTGCCAGCAGTGTACACCGATCCTACGAGCAGTACTTC. It codes for CASSVHRSYEQYF.

The chain is built from TRBV7-2 and TRBJ2-5, with a weak D call TRBD2 (6 bases). V dropped 8 bases and J dropped 4 bases, with 14 bases sitting between them. The V gene's germline CDR1 is SGHTA and CDR2 FQGNSA. This CDR3 spans 13 amino acids. The CDR3 coding sequence is TGTGCCAGCCGTGGGGGAGGTTTAGAGACCCAGTACTTC. As protein: CASRGGGLETQYF.

V is TRBV15 and J is TRBJ1-2; weak D call: TRBD1 (5 bases). The germline CDR1 and CDR2 sequences are LNHNV and YYDKDF (reference sequence). Trimming removed 0 bases at V and 6 bases at J, with 17 bases between. The CDR3 runs to 16 residues. The CDR3 protein is CATSRDYDSHFDGYTF. The CDR3 DNA follows: TGTGCCACCAGCAGAGATTACGACAGCCACTTTGATGGCTACACCTTC.